This T cell receptor (beta chain) was identified during a study of blood T cell repertoires in COVID-19. Overall study: Donors in the United States, Italy and Spain gave samples during acute or convalescent COVID-19. PBMCs, B-cell-depleted T cells, or T cells were the source of the cDNA or gDNA that made up the material.

Per the authors' pipeline: Reference gene primer amplification gave estimated nucleated cell counts. Assay: immunoSEQ multiplex PCR; the TCRdb copy retains only in-frame clones and omits some. The V and J calls and the clone size are those of that table, but D and trimming were determined from the DNA. The top ten hold just under 4% of the sample, which has about 160,000 clones, 87% seen once. Trimming cost V 4 bases and J 8 bases; bases outside gene matches: 8. Germline-derived CDR1 and CDR2 are SGHVS and FQNEAQ. This CDR3 has 15 residues. Sequencing was done on a sample of peripheral blood. The rearrangement joins TRBV7-8 to TRBJ1-4; 9 bases map to TRBD1. The receptor comes from a woman aged 55-75 years who had recovered from COVID-19. The DNA for the CDR3 is TGTGCCAGCAGCTCAACAGGGGGCGTTAGGGAAAAACTGTTTTTT. As protein: CASSSTGGVREKLFF.